Only a few counts were recorded for the clone carrying this T cell receptor beta chain. The antigen remains undetermined. Pregnant or lactating patients were excluded, as were those with uncontrolled infection or other autoimmune disease. Thyroid ultrasound and orbital computed tomography, with clinical symptoms and serum thyroxine and TRAb, informed diagnoses. The germline gives CDR1 KGHDR, CDR2 SFDVKD. This CDR3 contains 16 residues. V lost 3 bases and J 9 bases, leaving 20 bases between the germline ends. These data come from a study of T cells in Graves' hyperthyroidism and ophthalmopathy. Overall study results and limits: Most thyroid clonotypes expanded above 0.001 were also detected in blood. Ophthalmopathy cases were set apart from stable hyperthyroidism by a 13 V-J model.

Amplified regions were TCR beta CDR3 sequences from RNA transcripts. HTBI primers were employed in a first-round RT-PCR of the TCR CDR3. TCRdb ran MiXCR on the multiplex PCR reads and lists one entry per CDR3 protein. The sample yields about 560,000 distinct CDR3 sequences, 16% seen once. This clonotype was obtained from a woman under 30 with Graves' hyperthyroidism. The sequencing input was blood. This chain links TRBV24-1 with TRBJ1-5, with D maybe TRBD1 (5 bases). The CDR3 loop reads CATSDVRAGPFGPQHF. DNA of the CDR3: TGTGCCACCAGTGATGTTCGGGCAGGGCCGTTTGGGCCCCAGCATTTT.